These T cell receptor beta chains were read from a single sample in a study of blood T cells in healthy people across ages. TCRdb called the 5' RACE reads again in MiXCR, with one record for every CDR3 protein. The sample records 1.5 million or so distinct CDR3 sequences, roughly two fifths being singletons. Material for sequencing was blood. These receptors were collected from a woman aged 18-35 years in good health. The CDR3 runs from the conserved cysteine through the conserved F or W. Fields, in order: J gene, V gene, CDR3 protein.

>TRBJ2-1|TRBV15
CATSPHGHNEQFF
>TRBJ2-7|TRBV20-1
CSATDRTGLYEQYF
>TRBJ2-3|TRBV5-1
CASSSTSSSTDTQYF
>TRBJ1-2|TRBV2
CASSNGGTGYTF
>TRBJ1-1|TRBV6-5
CASSYSSALGGAFF
>TRBJ2-5|TRBV29-1
CSATRDRGYNEQYF
>TRBJ1-6|TRBV7-9
CASSLGMDSTPLHF
>TRBJ1-1|TRBV10-3
CAISESHTEAFF
>TRBJ2-3|TRBV6-5
CASSYSTGRTDTQYF
>TRBJ2-1|TRBV20-1
CSLGTLGNEQFF
>TRBJ1-6|TRBV6-5
CASSYTLQGISYNSPLHF
>NA|TRBV3-1
CASSWRTGEETQYF
>TRBJ1-3|TRBV7-2
CASSETGGLGNTIYF
>TRBJ2-7|TRBV12-3/TRBV12-4
CASSPGISYEQYF
>TRBJ2-3|TRBV27
CASSLGGWDTQYF
>TRBJ2-1|TRBV7-8
CASSLVEEEQFF
>TRBJ1-1|TRBV6-2/TRBV6-3
CASSRSPEAFF
>TRBJ2-7|TRBV6-1
CASSALGTGSYEQYF
>TRBJ1-4|TRBV7-8
CASSFSYEKLFF
>TRBJ2-3|TRBV4-1
CASSQDRTGTDTQYF
>TRBJ1-2|TRBV7-2
CASSLVPRSPTF
>TRBJ1-1|TRBV27
CASSREGGYTEAFF
>TRBJ1-1|TRBV10-3
CAISDIDNYAEAFF
>TRBJ1-2|TRBV6-6
CASSLGGTDGYTF
>TRBJ1-4|TRBV11-2
CASSQDPGQLNEKLFF
>TRBJ2-4|TRBV10-3
CAIREQGRGRWEQYF
>TRBJ2-2|TRBV2
CASVRLAPMTVFF
>TRBJ2-6|TRBV29-1
CSVQSPGANVLTF
>TRBJ1-4|TRBV7-9
CATQGTTNEKLFF
>TRBJ2-4|TRBV12-3/TRBV12-4
CASSLRTGGFLAKNIQYF
>TRBJ1-5|TRBV6-6
CASTDSATGNQPQHF
>TRBJ1-2|TRBV9
CASSGDRGRVNYGYTF
>TRBJ2-3|TRBV20-1
CSARDNGGGMGDTQYF
>TRBJ1-5|TRBV6-5
CASNRRQGPGPQHF
>TRBJ1-2|TRBV2
CASMQEPTNYGYTF
>TRBJ2-7|TRBV4-1
CASSQGRDPSYEQYF
>TRBJ2-1|TRBV28
CASSSGQGENEQFF
>TRBJ2-1|TRBV2
CASSPRDPYYNEQFF
>TRBJ2-1|TRBV5-1
CTSSVGYEQFF
>TRBJ2-5|TRBV12-3/TRBV12-4
CASSLALAGGIETQYF
>TRBJ1-6|TRBV7-2
CASSPMSGGSSPLHF
>TRBJ1-4|TRBV5-6
CASSLSGSPYEKLFF
>TRBJ1-2|TRBV28
CASRLGVGYTF
>TRBJ1-2|TRBV11-2
CASSSPRSGHRYGYTF
>TRBJ2-5|TRBV7-2
CASSLGQLTVETQYF
>TRBJ2-1|TRBV4-3
CASSQPGLAGGLEQFF
>TRBJ2-1|TRBV20-1
CSARTGTSGSGGIDEQFF
>TRBJ2-3|TRBV3-1
CASSQGTVERYTQYF
>TRBJ2-3|TRBV28
CASSSESFSPDTQYF
>TRBJ1-6|TRBV5-1
CASSLEGDNNSPLHF
>TRBJ2-1|TRBV29-1
CSVEPAGGRYNEQFF
>TRBJ2-4|TRBV20-1
CSAHPSISGNIQYF
>TRBJ2-1|TRBV7-2
CASSPKAASGKNEQFF